This TCR beta chain was observed in a study of technical replicates of blood from a few donors. The method was immunoSEQ multiplex PCR; TCRdb's version includes in-frame clones alone and lacks a portion of them. The profile covers about 69,000 clones, with 75% to 90% appearing a single time and less than 5% taken by the ten largest. The TCR was taken from a human donor in good health. Some clones in this sample may be carry-over from other donors' samples. The source material was PBMCs.

The CDR3 is CASSLGRVYGYTF. The DNA for the CDR3 is TGCGCCAGCAGCTTGGGCAGGGTTTATGGCTACACCTTC. This chain uses TRBV5-1 with TRBJ1-2, with D possibly being TRBD1 (5 bases). CDR1 and CDR2 (germline): SGHRS, YFSETQ. Trimming took off 0 bases at V and 5 bases at J, with 8 bases between the two ends. This CDR3 region has 13 residues. Full variable domain (missing parts from reference TRBV5-1 and TRBJ1-2): KAGVTQTPRYLIKTRGQQVTLSCSPISGHRSVSWYQQTPGQGLQFLFEYFSETQRNKGNFPGRFSGRQFSNSRSEMNVSTLELGDSALYLCASSLGRVYGYTFGSGTRLTVV.